The 12 T cell receptor beta chains below were found in one sample sequenced in a study of blood T cells in healthy people across ages. The authors ran a second PCR of about 6 to 11 cycles using a sample-barcoded 5' primer and a J-beta primer mix. TCRdb independently ran MiXCR on the 5' RACE reads; one entry per CDR3 protein. Of about 1.6 million distinct CDR3 sequences listed, roughly 32% were seen once; the top ten hold about 10%. The material sequenced was blood. Receptors originate from a woman aged 25 to 39 in good health.

The rearrangement links TRBV6-5 to TRBJ2-4; tentative D call: TRBD2 (6 bases). The end of the DNA is better explained by TRBJ2-5, so the J call may be wrong. CDR1 is MNHEY and CDR2 is SVGAGI in the germline V gene. The CDR3 is made up of 12 amino acids. CDR3 coding DNA: TGTGCCAGCAGTGTCGGGAGTAAGACCCAGTACTTC. Its protein product is CASSVGSKTQYF.

This rearrangement joins TRBV28 to TRBJ2-5; 7 positions match TRBD2. There are 15 residues in the CDR3. V shed 7 bases, J shed 6 bases, and the junction held 14 bases outside the gene matches. CDR1 is MDHEN and CDR2 is SYDVKM in the germline V gene. The CDR3, as DNA: TGTGCCAGCACTCAGAGCGGGATATCTAGAAAGACCCAGTACTTC. This codes for CASTQSGISRKTQYF.

In regard to this clonotype: A much bigger clone sits one base away, suggesting this may be a read error. This chain connects TRBV6-2 or TRBV6-3 to TRBJ2-5; 7 bases are shared with TRBD2. Per the germline V gene, CDR1 is MNHEY and CDR2 is SVGEGT. The CDR3 is 14 amino acids. V was clipped by 7 bases and J by 4 bases; unmatched bases: 9. In nucleotides, the CDR3 is TGTGCCAGCACCGCCGGGACTACCAGAGAGACCCAGTACTTC. Protein: CASTAGTTRETQYF.

This clonotype appeared a few times. V is TRBV7-8 and J is TRBJ2-6, with a possible D match to TRBD1 (7 bases). Trimming left V 1 base short and J 4 bases short, with 14 bases between. Germline-derived CDR1 and CDR2 are SGHVS and FQNEAQ. The CDR3 is 17 residues long. The CDR3 loop reads CASSLVGGTVGANVLTF. The CDR3 nucleotides are TGTGCCAGCAGCTTAGTAGGCGGGACAGTAGGGGCCAACGTCCTGACTTTC. The variable domain in full, completed from reference TRBV7-8 and TRBJ2-6, reads GAGVSQSPRYKVAKRGQDVALRCDPISGHVSLFWYQQALGQGPEFLTYFQNEAQLDKSGLPSDRFFAERPEGSVSTLKIQRTQQEDSAVYLCASSLVGGTVGANVLTFGAGSRLTVL.

This clonotype was observed a few times. The chain couples TRBV20-1 to TRBJ1-4; D may be TRBD1 (5 bases). The CDR3 spans 15 residues. The germline gives CDR1 DFQATT, CDR2 SNEGSKA (reference sequence). The germline V and J ends were trimmed by 1 base and 5 bases, with 14 bases remaining between them. The CDR3: CSARGVGGENEKLFF. The CDR3 nucleotides are TGCAGTGCTAGAGGAGTGGGGGGTGAAAATGAAAAACTGTTTTTT.

This clonotype was counted between two and nine times. This chain joins TRBV3-1 and TRBJ2-1; no reliable D call. Germline values: CDR1 LGHDT, CDR2 YNNKEL (reference sequence). The ends were cut back, 0 bases at V and 4 bases at J, with 13 bases in the middle. The CDR3 covers 16 residues. In DNA, the CDR3 is TGTGCCAGCAGCCAAGATCTAGGCCGCACTTACAATGAGCAGTTCTTC. Protein product: CASSQDLGRTYNEQFF.

This chain joins TRBV15 and TRBJ2-7; D may be TRBD2 (5 bases). Germline V gene sequence: CDR1 LNHNV, CDR2 YYDKDF (reference sequence). There are 13 residues in the CDR3. The germline V and J ends were trimmed by 8 bases and 10 bases, with 21 bases remaining between them. Here the CDR3 reads CATAELRSAAQYF. The CDR3 nucleotides read TGTGCCACCGCCGAATTGAGATCAGCGGCCCAGTACTTC.

The chain carries TRBV7-2 and TRBJ1-5; 7 bases line up with TRBD1. The V and J ends lost 3 bases and 0 bases, in that order; junction bases with no gene match: 5. The CDR3 contains 16 residues. Germline V gives CDR1 SGHTA, CDR2 FQGNSA. CDR3 coding DNA: TGTGCCAGCAGCTTGGGGACAGCCCTTAGCAATCAGCCCCAGCATTTT. Encoded protein: CASSLGTALSNQPQHF.

The gene calls are TRBV12-5 and TRBJ2-7, with TRBD1 as a possible D gene (6 bases). CDR1 is LGHNT and CDR2 is FRNRAP in the germline V gene. This CDR3 spans 12 amino acids. Trimming stripped 1 base from V and 10 bases from J, with 11 bases between. The CDR3 DNA is TGTGCTAGTGGTTTGGAGGGGGTGTCCCAGTACTTC. Its translation is CASGLEGVSQYF.

This chain connects TRBV21-1 to TRBJ2-3. TRBV21-1 is noted as a pseudogene. The CDR3 totals 15 residues. The CDR3 reads CASSKIMQLTDTQYF. CDR3 coding DNA: TGTGCCAGCAGCAAAATAATGCAACTCACAGATACGCAGTATTTT.

The CDR3 DNA reads as TGCAGTGCTAGGGACCGAGGTTGGGGACCTGGAAACACCATATATTTT. Translation gives CSARDRGWGPGNTIYF. V usage is TRBV20-1 and J usage is TRBJ1-3, with D perhaps matching TRBD1 (5 bases). The germline CDR1 and CDR2 sequences are DFQATT and SNEGSKA (reference sequence). The V end lost 3 bases, the J end lost 2 bases, and 17 bases lay between the germline ends. The CDR3 spans 16 residues.

J is TRBJ1-1 and V is TRBV3-1; no clear D gene. Germline assignment: CDR1 LGHDT and CDR2 YNNKEL (reference sequence). Trimming shortened V by 3 bases and J by 1 base, and 6 bases separated the two germline ends. This CDR3 contains 13 residues. CDR3 sequence (DNA): TGTGCCAGCAGCCAGGCACAGAACACTGAAGCTTTCTTT. Translating it yields CASSQAQNTEAFF.